Each of the 8 T cell receptor beta chains below was sequenced from the same sample in a study of cytomegalovirus exposure and HLA in healthy donors (dated by TCRdb to 2016 to 2017). The method behind the library was the immunoSEQ multiplex PCR assay. The multiplex PCR relied on a mix of 60 forward primers for TCR Vbeta segments and 13 reverse primers for TCR Jbeta segments. TCRdb provides this immuneACCESS table in a form limited to in-frame rearrangements. Some clones are lacking; in checked studies, under half of them reflect an unresolved V gene, and why the rest are absent is not known. The sample table records approximately 100,000 clones; around 80% of these occur just once. The ten largest account for about 5.4% of the sample. Specimen: PBMCs. The receptors were gathered from a woman aged 18-29 years in good health and CMV-seropositive.

This clone was seen a single time. This rearrangement joins TRBV2 to TRBJ1-1, with D perhaps TRBD1 (5 bases). CDR3 size: 15 residues. Germline V CDR1 and CDR2: SNHLY, FYNNEI. Trimming took 1 base from V and 6 from J, leaving 15 bases between them. The CDR3 region has the DNA TGTGCCAGCAGTGAAGGGGCCCGGTGGGGCTCTGAAGCTTTCTTT. Translation gives CASSEGARWGSEAFF.

This clone was seen only a few times. V and J are TRBV30 and TRBJ1-3; no clear D. The CDR3 runs to 14 residues. In germline, CDR1 is GTSNPN, CDR2 SVGIG (reference sequence). Trimming removed 4 bases from V and 0 bases from J, with 10 bases in between. The CDR3 reads CAWKVGLSGNTIYF. DNA of the CDR3: TGTGCCTGGAAAGTGGGCCTCTCTGGAAACACCATATATTTT.

CDR3 sequence: CASTNLGGSGYTF. The CDR3 DNA reads as TGTGCCAGCACCAACCTGGGAGGGAGCGGCTACACCTTC. The chain has TRBV28 and TRBJ1-2, with D unclear. The CDR3 spans 13 residues. The V and J ends lost 7 bases and 8 bases respectively, with 17 bases between them. CDR1 is MDHEN and CDR2 is SYDVKM in the germline V gene.

The J gene is TRBJ2-1, the V gene TRBV2; TRBD2 is a possible D gene (5 bases). V shed 2 bases and J shed 15 bases, with 14 bases lying between them. The CDR3 is 12 amino acids. CDR1 is SNHLY and CDR2 is FYNNEI in the germline V gene. DNA of the CDR3: TGTGCCAGCAGTGAAAACGGGAACAAGGGGTTCTTC. Its protein is CASSENGNKGFF. Complete variable domain (other parts from reference TRBV2 and TRBJ2-1): EPEVTQTPSHQVTQMGQEVILRCVPISNHLYFYWYRQILGQKVEFLVSFYNNEISEKSEIFDDQFSVERPDGSNFTLKIRSTKLEDSAMYFCASSENGNKGFFGPGTRLTVL.

The V gene is TRBV14, the J gene TRBJ2-7, with D maybe TRBD1 (7 bases). Trimming removed 6 bases from V and 3 bases from J, with 12 bases in between. CDR3 size: 13 residues. Germline V gene sequence: CDR1 SGHDN, CDR2 FVKESK. As DNA, the CDR3 is TGTGCCAGCAGTTGGCAGGGGGGCTACGAGCAGTACTTC. Its protein product is CASSWQGGYEQYF.

The count of this clone is one. The rearrangement uses TRBV19 and TRBJ2-1; 12 nucleotides line up with TRBD2. Germline trimming cut 3 bases from V and 0 bases from J; bases unmatched to any gene: 0. From germline, CDR1 is LNHDA and CDR2 SQIVND (reference sequence). There are 16 residues in the CDR3. Here the CDR3 DNA reads TGTGCCAGTAGTATGACTAGCGGGAGCTCCTACAATGAGCAGTTCTTC. Its protein is CASSMTSGSSYNEQFF.

This chain links TRBV6-5 with TRBJ2-3; 8 positions agree with TRBD2. The V gene's germline CDR1 is MNHEY and CDR2 SVGAGI. This CDR3 region has 14 residues. V shed 8 bases, J shed 6 bases, and the junction held 10 bases outside the gene matches. In DNA form, the CDR3 reads TGTGCCAGCTACCGGGAGGGCCGTGGTGATACGCAGTATTTT. Its protein is CASYREGRGDTQYF.

This rearrangement joins TRBV7-3 to TRBJ2-2; 9 bases fit TRBD2. Germline loops: CDR1 SGHTA, CDR2 FQGTGA. The CDR3 contains 14 residues. Trimming removed 5 bases from V and 7 bases from J; junction bases left unmatched: 5. CDR3 amino acids: CASSQGLAGGELFF. The CDR3 DNA sequence: TGTGCCAGCAGCCAGGGACTAGCAGGCGGGGAGCTGTTTTTT.